This T cell receptor beta chain is drawn from a study of blood T cell repertoires in COVID-19. Sequencing was performed with immunoSEQ multiplex PCR; in TCRdb, only in-frame clones are kept and a portion is missing. The table has 70,000 to 85,000 clones, roughly four fifths seen once. The CDR3 is made up of 17 amino acids. The V gene lost 2 bases and the J gene lost 1 base, with 15 bases spanning the gap. From germline, CDR1 is SGDLS and CDR2 YYNGEE. The sequenced material came from peripheral blood. This chain joins TRBV9 and TRBJ1-4; TRBD1 is a possible D gene (5 bases). The sequence was obtained from a man aged 60 to 69 with acute or convalescent COVID-19. The CDR3 sequence: CASSVTGVWGTNEKLFF. The CDR3 DNA reads as TGTGCCAGCAGCGTTACGGGGGTCTGGGGAACTAATGAAAAACTGTTTTTT.